The clone carrying this T cell receptor beta chain was seen at least ten times. Its cognate antigen is unknown. Libraries for TCR beta were made by quantitative 5'-RACE with molecular barcodes. Via MiXCR, TCRdb re-called the 5' RACE reads, giving one row per CDR3 protein. This table has about 500,000 distinct CDR3 sequences, approximately 12% appearing once. The sample belongs to a study of CD8 T cells in ankylosing spondylitis. Study-wide results and limits: Reported data indicate significant enrichment of disease-linked clones within matched ankylosing spondylitis synovial fluid. Seemingly characteristic of ankylosing spondylitis blood was a TCR beta motif consisting of about 8 highly homologous variants. Past studies reported some motif variants in reactive arthritis synovial fluid and blood.

The specimen was blood, either unsorted or a sorted T cell fraction (not recorded which). The TCR sequence derives from a male donor with ankylosing spondylitis.

Written as DNA, the CDR3 is TGTGCCAGCAGTTCCCAGACCGCCATGGTGGGGGAGCTGTTTTTT. Translation gives CASSSQTAMVGELFF. The chain recombines TRBV6-5 with TRBJ2-2, with unresolved D. The CDR3 contains 15 residues. Germline V gene data show CDR1 as MNHEY and CDR2 as SVGAGI. V lost 4 bases and J 8 bases, leaving 17 bases between the germline ends.